One and the same sample provided the 32 T cell receptor beta chains below, sequenced in a study of shared clonotypes between healthy human individuals. TCRdb keeps only in-frame clones here, not all; method: immunoSEQ multiplex PCR. Of 980,000 or so clones listed, approximately 80% were seen once; the top ten hold roughly 1.5%. The sequenced sample was memory CD4+ T cells sorted from blood. Subset of the sample: CD45RA-negative fraction. These receptors were obtained from a man between 18 and 29 years old in good health.

The chain uses TRBV30 and TRBJ1-2; the D is unclear. Germline CDR1 and CDR2: GTSNPN and SVGIG (reference sequence). The CDR3 is 15 amino acids. V was shortened by 0 bases and J by 5 bases, with 16 bases between the two germline ends. The CDR3 DNA sequence: TGTGCCTGGAGTGTAAAGACGGGAAGTCTGTATGGCTACACCTTC. Its protein product is CAWSVKTGSLYGYTF.

The CDR3 DNA reads as TGTGCCAGCAGCTTGGGGGCCACAGCTACCCTAGCCAAAAACATTCAGTACTTC. This encodes CASSLGATATLAKNIQYF. This chain links TRBV11-1 with TRBJ2-4; D may be TRBD1 (6 bases). CDR1 SGHAT and CDR2 FQDESV come from the germline V gene (reference sequence). With 3 bases removed from V and 0 bases from J, the gap between germline ends came to 18 bases. This CDR3 contains 18 residues.

The chain uses TRBV6-1 and TRBJ2-3; TRBD2 matches at 15 bases. CDR1 and CDR2 from the germline V gene are MNHNS and SASEGT. Unmatched junction bases numbered 4, after V lost 4 bases and J lost 5 bases. The CDR3 length is 16 residues. The CDR3 nucleotides read TGTGCCAGCAGTGGCGGACTAGCGGGGGGGGAAGATACGCAGTATTTT. Translation: CASSGGLAGGEDTQYF.

This clone is a singleton in its sample. The V and J genes are TRBV6-1 and TRBJ2-5; D perhaps matches TRBD2 (5 bases). V shed 8 bases and J shed 4 bases, with 14 bases lying between them. The CDR3 is 13 residues long. Germline V gene lookup returns CDR1 MNHNS and CDR2 SASEGT. The CDR3 DNA is TGTGCCAGCGCCGTTGGAGGTAGAGAGACCCAGTACTTC. Its protein product is CASAVGGRETQYF.

The genes are TRBV7-6 and TRBJ1-2; no firm D call. In germline, CDR1 is SGHVS, CDR2 FNYEAQ. Deletions cut 6 bases from V and 3 bases from J, with 8 bases between. This CDR3 is built from 12 residues. This CDR3 is CASSSIDYGYTF. CDR3 DNA: TGTGCCAGCAGTTCCATAGACTATGGCTACACCTTC.

This clone is a singleton in its sample. The chain couples TRBV4-1 to TRBJ1-1; D is possibly TRBD1 (5 bases). The CDR3 totals 12 residues. The germline CDR1 and CDR2 sequences are MGHRA and YSYEKL. Trimming removed 4 bases at V and 11 bases at J, with 14 bases between. The CDR3 spells CASSPNSGRAFF. CDR3 DNA: TGCGCCAGCAGCCCAAACTCAGGGCGGGCTTTCTTT.

The V call is TRBV6-5, the J call TRBJ2-7; maybe TRBD2 (7 bases). Germline CDR1 is MNHEY and CDR2 is SVGAGI. The CDR3 runs 14 residues. Trimming pared 5 bases from V and 5 bases from J, leaving 16 bases between. The DNA of the CDR3 is TGTGCCAGCAGTAGAGGGAGGGACACCCACGAGCAGTACTTC. It is translated as CASSRGRDTHEQYF.

This clone has a handful of counts. V usage is TRBV6-1 and J usage is TRBJ1-6, with D possibly matching TRBD1 (5 bases). Germline loops: CDR1 MNHNS, CDR2 SASEGT. The CDR3 sequence is 17 residues long. V lost 1 base and J lost 7, with 17 bases in between. In DNA form, the CDR3 reads TGTGCCAGCAGTGAAGTCGGGTGGGGGACGGACAATTCACCCCTCCACTTT. It is translated as CASSEVGWGTDNSPLHF.

This clone is a singleton in its sample. This chain links TRBV18 with TRBJ1-2; D gene uncertain. Germline assignment: CDR1 KGHSH and CDR2 LQKENI. This CDR3 is built from 17 residues. V dropped 2 bases and J dropped 6 bases, with 22 bases sitting between them. The CDR3 loop is CASSPKAVDMGVDGYTF. The CDR3 nucleotides read TGTGCCAGCTCACCAAAGGCGGTCGATATGGGAGTTGATGGCTACACCTTC.

V and J are TRBV7-2 and TRBJ1-2, with TRBD1 identical over 7 bases. The CDR3 covers 15 residues. CDR1 is SGHTA and CDR2 is FQGNSA in the germline V gene. Trimming took 5 bases from V and 8 from J; bases not matched to a gene: 14. CDR3 DNA sequence: TGTGCCAGCAGCCCAGGGACAGTTGATCTCCACGGCTACACCTTC. This gives the protein CASSPGTVDLHGYTF. Based on the CDR3 plus reference TRBV7-2 and TRBJ1-2, the full variable domain is GAGVSQSPSNKVTEKGKDVELRCDPISGHTALYWYRQSLGQGLEFLIYFQGNSAPDKSGLPSDRFSAERTGGSVSTLTIQRTQQEDSAVYLCASSPGTVDLHGYTFGSGTRLTVV.

The chain joins TRBV4-1 to TRBJ1-6, with 9 bases matching TRBD1. V shed 4 bases and J 11 bases; nucleotides not matched to a gene: 6. The CDR3 length is 14 residues. Germline V gives CDR1 MGHRA, CDR2 YSYEKL. In DNA form, the CDR3 reads TGCGCCAGCAGCCTCCGGGACAGGGATGCACCCCTCCACTTT. It codes for CASSLRDRDAPLHF.

The rearrangement uses TRBV6-5 and TRBJ2-5; the D gene is possibly TRBD2 (8 bases). There are 14 residues in the CDR3. Germline V gene lookup returns CDR1 MNHEY and CDR2 SVGAGI. Trimming took off 7 bases at V and 5 bases at J, with 17 bases between the two ends. CDR3 coding DNA: TGTGCCAGCACCCCGGGAGGGGGCGCGGAGACCCAGTACTTC. Amino acids: CASTPGGGAETQYF.

This rearrangement joins TRBV6-1 to TRBJ2-3; either TRBD1 or TRBD2 may fit D (6 bases each). CDR1 and CDR2 from the germline V gene are MNHNS and SASEGT. Deletions cut 4 bases from V and 2 bases from J, with 16 bases between. The CDR3 loop spans 16 amino acids. DNA for the CDR3: TGTGCCAGCAGTGCGGGGGCTTCACTCCCCACAGATACGCAGTATTTT. This gives the protein CASSAGASLPTDTQYF.

This clone came up once. The chain employs TRBV9 and TRBJ2-3; 7 bases are a match to TRBD2. After removal of 3 bases from V and 2 bases from J, the junction contained 6 bases not matched to a gene. The CDR3 spans 15 residues. Germline lookup yields CDR1 SGDLS and CDR2 YYNGEE. CDR3 nucleotide sequence: TGTGCCAGCAGCGCCGCTAGCGGAACCACAGATACGCAGTATTTT. Its translation: CASSAASGTTDTQYF. The full variable domain, completed using reference TRBV9 and TRBJ2-3, is DSGVTQTPKHLITATGQRVTLRCSPRSGDLSVYWYQQSLDQGLQFLIQYYNGEERAKGNILERFSAQQFPDLHSELNLSSLELGDSALYFCASSAASGTTDTQYFGPGTRLTVL.

This clone came up a few times. The chain employs TRBV11-2 and TRBJ2-7, with 10 bases identical to TRBD2. The ends lost 4 bases at V and 4 bases at J; junction bases unmatched: 10. The CDR3 covers 16 residues. Germline V gene lookup returns CDR1 SGHAT and CDR2 FQNNGV. CDR3 DNA sequence: TGTGCCAGCAGCTCGAAAATCCTAGCGGGGGAGTACGAGCAGTACTTC. Translating gives CASSSKILAGEYEQYF.

This chain joins TRBV7-3 and TRBJ1-1; TRBD1 agrees at 8 bases. The germline V gene encodes CDR1 SGHTA and CDR2 FQGTGA. The CDR3 sequence is 13 residues long. V trimming: 5 bases; J trimming: 7 bases; junction bases outside the gene matches: 6. CDR3 in DNA: TGTGCCAGCAGCAATGGACAGGGCGGTGAAGCTTTCTTT. It is translated as CASSNGQGGEAFF.

The gene calls are TRBV7-2 and TRBJ2-1; 8 bases line up with TRBD2. Germline V lookup: CDR1 SGHTA, CDR2 FQGNSA. The CDR3 contains 16 residues. The ends lost 3 bases at V and 7 bases at J; junction bases unmatched: 11. The CDR3 protein is CASSFRVAGTGNEQFF. The DNA of the CDR3 is TGTGCCAGCAGCTTCAGGGTAGCGGGAACTGGTAATGAGCAGTTCTTC.

The chain uses TRBV6-6 and TRBJ1-5; 8 nucleotides align to TRBD1. This CDR3 is 15 amino acids long. J lost 5 bases, V lost 2 bases, and 5 bases had no gene match. Germline-derived CDR1 and CDR2 are MNHNY and SVGAGI (reference sequence). CDR3 in amino acids: CASSYGTGQDQPQHF. CDR3 sequence (DNA): TGTGCCAGCAGTTACGGGACAGGACAAGATCAGCCCCAGCATTTT.

The chain combines TRBV30 with TRBJ1-1; D call uncertain. V was trimmed by 0 bases and J by 2 bases, leaving 4 bases between them. This CDR3 region has 12 residues. Germline CDR1 reads GTSNPN; CDR2 reads SVGIG (reference sequence). CDR3 sequence: CAWSVYNTEAFF. For the CDR3, the DNA is TGTGCCTGGAGTGTATACAACACTGAAGCTTTCTTT. Looking up the rest from reference TRBV30 and TRBJ1-1 gives the full variable domain: SQTIHQWPATLVQPVGSPLSLECTVEGTSNPNLYWYRQAAGRGLQLLFYSVGIGQISSEVPQNLSASRPQDRQFILSSKKLLLSDSGFYLCAWSVYNTEAFFGQGTRLTVV.

This chain uses TRBV12-5 with TRBJ2-2; D is unresolved. CDR1 LGHNT and CDR2 FRNRAP come from the germline V gene. CDR3 size: 14 residues. V gave up 7 bases and J gave up 4 bases, with 13 bases separating them. Here the CDR3 reads CASARSGATGELFF. CDR3 DNA: TGTGCTAGTGCCCGCTCAGGAGCCACCGGGGAGCTGTTTTTT.

The gene calls are TRBV30 and TRBJ1-5; the D gene is possibly TRBD1 (5 bases). Trimming pared 1 base from V and 4 bases from J, leaving 14 bases between. Germline V gene sequence: CDR1 GTSNPN, CDR2 SVGIG (reference sequence). The CDR3 length is 15 residues. CDR3 DNA sequence: TGTGCCTGGAGTGGGAACGGCGGGGGAAATCAGCCCCAGCATTTT. It encodes CAWSGNGGGNQPQHF.

The chain joins TRBV5-1 to TRBJ1-3, with a tentative D call TRBD1 (6 bases). CDR3 length: 15 amino acids. CDR1 and CDR2 (germline): SGHRS, YFSETQ. Trimming pared 4 bases from V and 2 bases from J, leaving 13 bases between. The CDR3 DNA follows: TGCGCCAGCAGCGACCAGGGGACCCCTGGAAACACCATATATTTT. Encoded protein: CASSDQGTPGNTIYF.

The chain links TRBV10-3 to TRBJ2-5, with unresolved D. Germline assignment: CDR1 ENHRY and CDR2 SYGVKD. V was shortened by 4 bases and J by 1 base, with 16 bases between the two germline ends. The CDR3 loop spans 16 amino acids. The CDR3 protein is CAISAQWSSPQETQYF. CDR3 DNA sequence: TGTGCCATCAGTGCACAGTGGTCCAGCCCCCAAGAGACCCAGTACTTC.

This chain joins TRBV28 and TRBJ1-4, with 8 bases lining up with TRBD1. Germline V CDR1 and CDR2: MDHEN, SYDVKM. This CDR3 has 16 residues. The J segment lost 0 bases and the V segment lost 6 bases, leaving 6 bases of the junction unmatched. For the CDR3, the DNA is TGTGCCAGCAGATCCGGGACAGGTTCAACTAATGAAAAACTGTTTTTT. It specifies CASRSGTGSTNEKLFF.

Here the CDR3 reads CASSLAGGPGSYNEQFF. For the CDR3, the DNA is TGTGCCAGCAGTCTAGCGGGAGGGCCTGGCTCCTACAATGAGCAGTTCTTC. The V call is TRBV6-4, the J call TRBJ2-1; 12 nucleotides agree with TRBD2. Germline CDR1 and CDR2: MRHNA and SNTAGT. Trimming removed 5 bases from V and 0 bases from J; junction bases left unmatched: 5. The CDR3 sequence is 17 residues long.

This chain connects TRBV6-5 to TRBJ2-7; D may be TRBD2 (5 bases). The CDR3 is 11 amino acids. Deletions cut 5 bases from V and 7 bases from J, with 9 bases between. The germline CDR1 and CDR2 sequences are MNHEY and SVGAGI. As DNA, the CDR3 is TGTGCCAGCAGTCCCCGCGGGGAGCAGTACTTC. It codes for CASSPRGEQYF.

Concerning this clone: Other nucleotide sequences from this sample produce the same CDR3. The chain uses TRBV2 and TRBJ2-5; the D is unclear. Germline CDR1 and CDR2: SNHLY and FYNNEI. The CDR3 consists of 11 residues. V was cut by 3 bases and J by 4 bases, with 3 bases left in between. CDR3 coding DNA: TGTGCCAGCAGTGAGGTAGAGACCCAGTACTTC. Residues: CASSEVETQYF.

The chain joins TRBV6-5 to TRBJ2-5; TRBD2 matches at 7 bases. The CDR3 runs to 13 residues. V was pared by 5 bases and J by 2 bases, with 2 bases of the junction left unmatched. CDR1 and CDR2 from the germline V gene are MNHEY and SVGAGI. CDR3 DNA: TGTGCCAGCAGTACTAGCGCGCAAGAGACCCAGTACTTC. This gives the protein CASSTSAQETQYF.

The rearrangement links TRBV5-1 to TRBJ2-1, with D unclear. CDR1 and CDR2 from the germline V gene are SGHRS and YFSETQ. V gave up 2 bases and J gave up 7 bases, with 10 bases separating them. CDR3 length: 13 residues. Here the CDR3 reads CASSFGNLNEQFF. The CDR3 DNA reads TGCGCCAGCAGCTTCGGCAATTTAAATGAGCAGTTCTTC.

The V call is TRBV7-2, the J call TRBJ2-1; perhaps D is TRBD1 or TRBD2 (6 bases each). The CDR3 is made up of 13 amino acids. Per germline, CDR1 SGHTA and CDR2 FQGNSA. V lost 4 bases and J lost 15, with 19 bases in between. The DNA for the CDR3 is TGTGCCAGCAGCTCTACAGGGACTCCTACTCGGTTCTTC. This sequence encodes CASSSTGTPTRFF.

The J gene is TRBJ1-1, the V gene TRBV4-1, with D possibly matching TRBD1 (6 bases). CDR1 is MGHRA and CDR2 is YSYEKL in the germline V gene. V gave up 7 bases and J gave up 1 base, with 19 bases separating them. The length of the CDR3 is 16 residues. CDR3: CASTERGAGENTEAFF. The DNA for the CDR3 is TGCGCCAGCACCGAACGTGGGGCAGGGGAGAACACTGAAGCTTTCTTT.

The sample holds a few counts of this clone. The chain links TRBV11-2 to TRBJ2-7; 8 bases are shared with TRBD2. Per the germline V gene, CDR1 is SGHAT and CDR2 is FQNNGV. V shed 5 bases and J 3 bases; nucleotides not matched to a gene: 6. This CDR3 has 14 residues. CDR3 sequence: CASSLIAGNYEQYF. DNA of the CDR3: TGTGCCAGCAGCCTTATAGCGGGAAACTACGAGCAGTACTTC.